This T cell receptor (beta chain) comes out of a study of shared clonotypes between healthy human individuals. Notes on the study in general: Lower generation probabilities were found for non-shared clonotypes than for those shared by all four donors. A limitation of the genetic and exposure-history diversity represented arose from few donors. On the whole, naive subsets had larger estimated richness than memory subsets had.

Naive CD8 cells lacked CD45RO, underwent positive selection for CCR7 and left out terminally differentiated effector memory CD45RA+ cells. Regarding this clone: Its matching antigen is unknown.

CDR1 and CDR2 from the germline V gene are SNHLY and FYNNEI. This CDR3 contains 11 residues. V shed 7 bases and J shed 8 bases, with 11 bases lying between them. Only in-frame clones appear in the TCRdb table, and some are missing; sequencing was by immunoSEQ multiplex PCR. In the table there are about 590,000 clones, about 95% of which are singletons. The specimen was naive CD8+ T cells sorted from blood. The V and J genes are TRBV2 and TRBJ1-2; D is perhaps TRBD1 (6 bases). The receptor was derived from a woman aged 25-40 years in good health. CDR3: CASNGGIGYTF. In DNA form, the CDR3 reads TGTGCCAGCAACGGGGGCATCGGCTACACCTTC.